The 20 T cell receptor beta chains listed next were all sequenced from one sample in a study of CD8 T cells in ankylosing spondylitis. TCRdb redid the calling of the 5' RACE reads with MiXCR, one entry per CDR3 protein. The sample holds about 150,000 distinct CDR3 sequences, 44% seen once. The source material was synovial fluid, either unsorted or a sorted T cell fraction (not recorded which). Source of these receptors: a male donor with ankylosing spondylitis.

This sequence joins TRBV15 and TRBJ2-4; D unresolved. The V and J ends lost 2 bases and 0 bases respectively, with 8 bases between them. Germline loops: CDR1 LNHNV, CDR2 YYDKDF (reference sequence). This CDR3 comprises 15 residues. CDR3 DNA: TGTGCCACCAGCAGACATTACATAGCCAAAAACATTCAGTACTTC. Translated, it gives CATSRHYIAKNIQYF.

The V and J genes are TRBV28 and TRBJ2-7, with 9 bases identical to TRBD1. The CDR3 spans 18 residues. Germline V gene data show CDR1 as MDHEN and CDR2 as SYDVKM. V was pared by 5 bases and J by 4 bases, with 18 bases of the junction left unmatched. The CDR3 loop is CASSHSDRGAMGPYEQYF. In nucleotides, the CDR3 is TGTGCCAGCAGTCATTCGGACAGGGGTGCCATGGGCCCATACGAGCAGTACTTC.

V gene TRBV6-1 combines with J gene TRBJ2-7; 12 nucleotides match TRBD2. Trimming cost V 2 bases and J 6 bases; bases outside gene matches: 5. There are 15 residues in the CDR3. From germline, CDR1 is MNHNS and CDR2 SASEGT. The CDR3 spells CASSERLAGALEQYF. The CDR3 nucleotides are TGTGCCAGCAGTGAACGACTAGCGGGGGCTCTCGAGCAGTACTTC.

This clonotype came up a few times. V usage is TRBV7-6 and J usage is TRBJ1-6; unclear D gene. The V gene lost 5 bases and the J gene lost 8 bases, with 13 bases spanning the gap. CDR3 length equals 14 residues. From germline, CDR1 is SGHVS and CDR2 FNYEAQ. The CDR3 region has the DNA TGTGCCAGCAGCATCTTGGCCGCTCATTCACCCCTCCACTTT. Its translation: CASSILAAHSPLHF.

Many counts were recorded for this clonotype. The chain combines TRBV10-2 with TRBJ2-5, with 8 positions matching TRBD2. The CDR3 sequence is 15 residues long. V trimming: 2 bases; J trimming: 5 bases; junction bases outside the gene matches: 7. Germline V gene data show CDR1 as WSHSY and CDR2 as SAAADI. This CDR3 is CASSEGASGSETQYF. CDR3 sequence (DNA): TGCGCCAGCAGTGAGGGGGCTAGCGGGTCTGAGACCCAGTACTTC.

This rearrangement joins TRBV3-1 to TRBJ1-4; maybe TRBD1 (6 bases). The germline CDR1 and CDR2 sequences are LGHDT and YNNKEL (reference sequence). The CDR3 is 18 amino acids. Trimming took 4 bases from V and 8 from J, leaving 26 bases between them. CDR3 residues: CASSLTVHPRRGREKLFF. In DNA, the CDR3 is TGTGCCAGCAGCCTCACCGTACATCCGAGGAGGGGGAGGGAAAAACTGTTTTTT.

CDR3 DNA: TGTGCCAGCAGTTTTGGGATTTCCCAGTTCTTC. It yields the protein CASSFGISQFF. The chain is built from TRBV28 and TRBJ2-1; D remains unclear. CDR1 MDHEN and CDR2 SYDVKM come from the germline V gene. The CDR3 totals 11 residues. The ends were cut back, 3 bases at V and 13 bases at J, with 10 bases in the middle.

The genes are TRBV11-1 and TRBJ2-7; 7 nucleotides agree with TRBD1. CDR1 and CDR2 from the germline V gene are SGHAT and FQDESV (reference sequence). This CDR3 region has 18 residues. Germline trimming cut 1 base from V and 1 base from J; bases unmatched to any gene: 13. The CDR3 DNA follows: TGTGCCAGCAGCTTAGGGGAAGGGGGACAGCCGGATTCCTACGAGCAGTACTTC. It codes for CASSLGEGGQPDSYEQYF.

There are a few counts of this clonotype. The chain employs TRBV6-2 or TRBV6-3 and TRBJ1-1, with TRBD1 matching 7 bases. CDR3 length: 12 residues. CDR1 and CDR2 from the germline V gene are MNHEY and SVGEGT. The V and J ends lost 6 bases and 11 bases, in that order; junction bases with no gene match: 9. For the CDR3, the DNA is TGTGCCAGCAGCCTGACAGGGCTGGAGGCTTTCTTT. The encoded protein is CASSLTGLEAFF.

The rearrangement uses TRBV20-1 and TRBJ2-5, with D perhaps TRBD2 (6 bases). The CDR3 has 14 residues. CDR1 and CDR2 from the germline V gene are DFQATT and SNEGSKA (reference sequence). The germline V and J ends were trimmed by 0 bases and 1 base, with 9 bases remaining between them. CDR3 DNA: TGCAGTGCTAGAGATCTGCGGGGCCAAGAGACCCAGTACTTC. The encoded protein is CSARDLRGQETQYF.

CDR3 loop: CASSLIGASDEQFF. The DNA of the CDR3 is TGTGCCAGCAGTTTAATAGGGGCTAGCGATGAGCAGTTCTTC. The chain has TRBV27 and TRBJ2-1; tentative D call: TRBD2 (6 bases). Trimming cost V 2 bases and J 8 bases, with 13 bases left between them. The CDR3 is made up of 14 amino acids. Germline V gives CDR1 MNHEY, CDR2 SMNVEV (reference sequence).

V and J are TRBV12-3 or TRBV12-4 and TRBJ2-5; D could derive from TRBD1 or TRBD2 (6 bases each). The V end lost 6 bases, the J end lost 9 bases, and 17 bases lay between the germline ends. This CDR3 contains 13 residues. CDR3 amino acids: CASSRGPGGAQYF. The CDR3 region has the DNA TGTGCCAGCAGCCGGGGGCCAGGTGGGGCCCAGTACTTC.

V and J are TRBV20-1 and TRBJ2-7; weak D call: TRBD2 (6 bases). The CDR3 loop spans 16 amino acids. CDR1 is DFQATT, CDR2 SNEGSKA, per germline (reference sequence). The germline V and J ends were trimmed by 1 base and 2 bases, with 18 bases remaining between them. CDR3 coding DNA: TGCAGTGCTAGAGGACTAGTGGCGGGGTTAACCTACGAGCAGTACTTC. Translated: CSARGLVAGLTYEQYF.

This rearrangement joins TRBV4-1 to TRBJ2-7; 12 positions match TRBD2. Looked up from germline, CDR1 is MGHRA and CDR2 is YSYEKL. J was trimmed by 2 bases and V by 0 bases; bases with no gene match: 8. The CDR3 is 18 residues long. DNA of the CDR3: TGCGCCAGCAGCCAAGATCAGCTAGCGGGAGGGCCTCCCTACGAGCAGTACTTC. It encodes CASSQDQLAGGPPYEQYF.

This rearrangement joins TRBV6-1 to TRBJ2-7, with 7 positions matching TRBD2. The junction had 7 bases not matched to a gene; V was cut back by 2 bases and J by 3 bases. The CDR3 spans 15 residues. The germline V gene encodes CDR1 MNHNS and CDR2 SASEGT. CDR3 coding DNA: TGTGCCAGCAGTGAAACGGGGGAGGGTAGCTACGAGCAGTACTTC. This translates into CASSETGEGSYEQYF.

This clonotype has just a few counts. The V call is TRBV29-1, the J call TRBJ1-1, with D tentatively TRBD1 (5 bases). V gave up 2 bases and J gave up 3 bases, with 7 bases separating them. The CDR3 totals 12 residues. Germline loops: CDR1 SQVTM, CDR2 ANQGSEA. The CDR3 region has the DNA TGCAGCGTTGAACCAGGGCACACTGAAGCTTTCTTT. This sequence encodes CSVEPGHTEAFF.

V usage is TRBV10-3 and J usage is TRBJ2-1, with 9 nucleotides matching TRBD2. The germline V gene has CDR1 ENHRY and CDR2 SYGVKD. V gave up 4 bases and J gave up 8 bases; unmatched junction bases: 15. The length of the CDR3 is 17 residues. CDR3 protein: CAISGGASGTYQDEQFF. The CDR3 DNA reads as TGTGCCATCAGTGGGGGGGCTAGCGGGACCTACCAGGATGAGCAGTTCTTC.

The V and J genes are TRBV4-3 and TRBJ2-1; 8 bases map to TRBD2. The CDR3 extends over 15 amino acids. Per the germline V gene, CDR1 is LGHNA and CDR2 is YSLEER. After removal of 0 bases from V and 12 bases from J, the junction contained 10 bases not matched to a gene. The CDR3 DNA is TGCGCCAGCAGCCAAGACGAAGGTAGCGGGGATGGGCAGTTCTTC. Its translation is CASSQDEGSGDGQFF.

This rearrangement joins TRBV27 to TRBJ2-7; possibly TRBD2 for D (6 bases). Germline loops: CDR1 MNHEY, CDR2 SMNVEV (reference sequence). CDR3 length equals 15 residues. V lost 5 bases and J 0 bases, leaving 14 bases between the germline ends. The CDR3 DNA reads as TGTGCCAGCAGTCGACTAGATGGAAGCTCCTACGAGCAGTACTTC. Amino acid sequence: CASSRLDGSSYEQYF.

The sample holds one count of this clonotype. This sequence joins TRBV28 and TRBJ1-6; D not certain. Deletions cut 5 bases from V and 0 bases from J, with 14 bases between. The CDR3 loop spans 17 amino acids. CDR1 is MDHEN, CDR2 SYDVKM, per germline. Here the CDR3 reads CASSSGVWSSYNSPLHF. The CDR3 bases are TGTGCCAGCAGTAGCGGGGTCTGGAGCTCCTATAATTCACCCCTCCACTTT.